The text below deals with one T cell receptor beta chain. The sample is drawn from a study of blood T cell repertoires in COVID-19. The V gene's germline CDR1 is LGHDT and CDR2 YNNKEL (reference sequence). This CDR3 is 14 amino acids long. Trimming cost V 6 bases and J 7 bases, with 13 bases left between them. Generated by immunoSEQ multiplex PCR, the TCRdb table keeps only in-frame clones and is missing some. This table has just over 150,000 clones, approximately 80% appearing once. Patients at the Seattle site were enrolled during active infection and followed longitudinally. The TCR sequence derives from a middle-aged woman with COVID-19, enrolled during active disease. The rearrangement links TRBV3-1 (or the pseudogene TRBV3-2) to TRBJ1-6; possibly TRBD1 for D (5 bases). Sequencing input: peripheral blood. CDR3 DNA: TGTGCCAGCAGTACCCAGGGAGGCAATTCACCCCTCCACTTT. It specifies CASSTQGGNSPLHF.